Below are 13 T cell receptor beta chains sequenced from a single sample in a study of early T cells in non-severe SARS-CoV-2 infection (dated by TCRdb to the early 2020s). The library was prepared using 5' RACE. The run used a NextSeq 500. Starting from the raw public reads, TCRdb applied fastp trimming at Q25, assembled clones with MiXCR and retained in-frame beta chains. Identical CDR3 proteins give one entry, which carries the most common genes and DNA. In all, the sample holds 25,000 to 35,000 distinct CDR3 sequences, and just under 3% of those were seen once. Jointly, the top ten make up 0.6% to 0.75% of the sample. Material: whole blood. Receptors originate from an adult who was a healthcare worker with PCR-confirmed SARS-CoV-2 infection or an uninfected control (not recorded which).

This clonotype was found many times. The V gene is TRBV29-1, the J gene TRBJ2-3, with 8 bases fitting TRBD2. Trimming cost V 5 bases and J 4 bases; bases outside gene matches: 11. Germline V gene data show CDR1 as SQVTM and CDR2 as ANQGSEA. The CDR3 has 15 amino acids. The CDR3 is CSVWGAKRGSDTQYF. The CDR3 nucleotides read TGCAGCGTTTGGGGTGCCAAGCGGGGGTCAGATACGCAGTATTTT.

This clonotype was seen repeatedly, ten times or more. V usage is TRBV4-1 and J usage is TRBJ1-1, with TRBD1 matching over 8 bases. The CDR3 extends over 18 amino acids. With 2 bases clipped from V and 4 bases from J, the junction kept 15 bases outside the gene matches. The germline V gene encodes CDR1 MGHRA and CDR2 YSYEKL. This CDR3 is CASSQFLDRDLGITEAFF. CDR3 coding DNA: TGCGCCAGCAGCCAATTTCTGGACAGGGACTTGGGAATCACTGAAGCTTTCTTT.

This clonotype has a count of ten or more. This chain connects TRBV6-6 to TRBJ1-1; D may be TRBD1 (6 bases). The V gene's germline CDR1 is MNHNY and CDR2 SVGAGI (reference sequence). The CDR3 length is 13 residues. Deletions cut 6 bases from V and 8 bases from J, with 16 bases between. The CDR3, as DNA: TGTGCCAGCAGGGGACAAATCGATTCCGAAGCTTTCTTT. It specifies CASRGQIDSEAFF.

This clonotype was observed many times. V usage is TRBV12-3 or TRBV12-4 and J usage is TRBJ2-5; TRBD1 might be the D (5 bases). Trimming cost V 9 bases and J 2 bases, with 19 bases left between them. This CDR3 has 15 amino acids. CDR3 in DNA: TGTGCCAGTTCTTGGGGCAAGGGAAGGCAAGAGACCCAGTACTTC. Encoded protein: CASSWGKGRQETQYF.

This clonotype was seen ten or more times. This rearrangement joins TRBV7-6 to TRBJ1-1; perhaps TRBD1 as D (5 bases). Trimming removed 1 base at V and 0 bases at J, with 12 bases between. The CDR3 contains 16 residues. Germline CDR1 SGHVS, CDR2 FNYEAQ. CDR3 sequence (DNA): TGTGCCAGCAGCTTAGGCGGGAGGGGCATGAACACTGAAGCTTTCTTT. Its protein is CASSLGGRGMNTEAFF.

This clonotype was seen ten or more times. The V call is TRBV4-1, the J call TRBJ2-3, with unresolved D. V lost 3 bases and J lost 5, with 6 bases in between. Germline CDR1 reads MGHRA; CDR2 reads YSYEKL. This CDR3 region has 12 residues. CDR3 amino acids: CASSHIKDTQYF. CDR3 bases: TGCGCCAGCAGCCATATAAAAGATACGCAGTATTTT.

There are many counts of this clonotype. One end of the junction fails to match germline, which may point to a read error. This chain joins TRBV6-6 and TRBJ2-3; 8 bases align to TRBD1. This CDR3 is 13 amino acids long. From germline, CDR1 is MNHNY and CDR2 SVGAGI (reference sequence). CDR3 in DNA: TGTGCCAGCAGTTACGATGGGAAAACCTGGACAGGGTTT. Translation gives CASSYDGKTWTGF.

This clonotype has ten or more counts. V usage is TRBV7-2 and J usage is TRBJ2-1, with 7 bases matching TRBD1. CDR1 SGHTA and CDR2 FQGNSA come from the germline V gene. V shed 6 bases, J shed 3 bases, and the junction held 5 bases outside the gene matches. This CDR3 comprises 14 residues. Here the CDR3 DNA reads TGTGCCAGCAGGCAGGGACAGCTCTACAATGAGCAGTTCTTC. Its protein product is CASRQGQLYNEQFF.

There are a few counts of this clonotype. The genes are TRBV5-8 and TRBJ1-4; 7 bases match TRBD1. The germline gives CDR1 SGHTS, CDR2 YDEGEE. J lost 7 bases, V lost 3 bases, and 12 bases had no gene match. The length of the CDR3 is 16 residues. The CDR3 loop reads CASSSTQGVPIEKLFF. CDR3 DNA sequence: TGTGCCAGCAGCTCGACCCAGGGGGTACCTATTGAAAAACTGTTTTTT.

This clonotype was observed many times. The rearrangement uses TRBV4-2 and TRBJ1-3; D is undetermined. The CDR3 spans 16 residues. Germline CDR1 is LGHNA and CDR2 is YNFKEQ. Between the trimmed V and J ends, which lost 0 bases and 1 base, there was a span of 10 bases. The CDR3 sequence: CASSQDRPGSGNTIYF. Written as DNA, the CDR3 is TGTGCCAGCAGCCAAGATCGCCCGGGGTCTGGAAACACCATATATTTT.

The sample holds a few counts of this clonotype. This chain joins TRBV7-7 and TRBJ2-5; 9 bases line up with TRBD2. V lost 0 bases to trimming and J lost 5 bases; unmatched junction nucleotides: 7. The CDR3 totals 16 residues. Germline-derived CDR1 and CDR2 are SSHAT and FNYEAQ (reference sequence). CDR3 sequence (DNA): TGTGCCAGCAGCTTAGCGCCGGCGGGGGGGGACGAGACCCAGTACTTC. Its translation is CASSLAPAGGDETQYF.

This clonotype was seen many times. The chain couples TRBV29-1 to TRBJ1-2; D perhaps matches TRBD1 (5 bases). CDR3 size: 13 residues. V was pared by 7 bases and J by 0 bases, with 12 bases between. Germline CDR1 and CDR2: SQVTM and ANQGSEA. The CDR3, as DNA: TGCAGCGCCAGGGATTCCGCTAACTATGGCTACACCTTC. This translates into CSARDSANYGYTF.

This clonotype appeared a few times. The V and J genes are TRBV19 and TRBJ2-3; TRBD2 matches at 8 bases. Germline V CDR1 and CDR2: LNHDA, SQIVND (reference sequence). The CDR3 totals 18 residues. Trimming at V came to 6 bases and at J to 6 bases, leaving 20 bases not matched to a gene. CDR3 nucleotides: TGTGCCAGTAGGAGCCTTTTCGTAACAGCGGGAGATCCGGATACGCAGTATTTT. Amino acid sequence: CASRSLFVTAGDPDTQYF.